A single sample gave rise to the 13 T cell receptor beta chains below, sequenced in a study of T-cell memory formation after mild COVID-19. MiXCR was run by TCRdb on the 5' RACE reads, yielding one entry per CDR3 protein. The sample yields about 300,000 distinct CDR3 sequences, roughly 21% seen once. The specimen was PBMCs or a T cell subset sorted from them (not recorded which). These receptors all stem from a man in his late teens or twenties who had mild COVID-19 (a few samples of this study predate the infection). Cell type and time point are not known.

The table lists this clonotype with many counts. The chain links TRBV12-3 or TRBV12-4 to TRBJ2-3; a possible D gene is TRBD1 (6 bases). Trimming shortened V by 5 bases and J by 14 bases, and 20 bases separated the two germline ends. The CDR3 sequence is 13 residues long. The CDR3 region is CASSRGQRVPPYF. Here the CDR3 DNA reads TGTGCCAGCAGTCGCGGACAGCGCGTCCCGCCGTATTTT.

The V call is TRBV29-1, the J call TRBJ2-5, with D uncertain. With 3 bases removed from V and 5 bases from J, the gap between germline ends came to 4 bases. Germline V gene lookup returns CDR1 SQVTM and CDR2 ANQGSEA. This CDR3 contains 10 residues. The DNA of the CDR3 is TGCAGCGTTGAGGGTGAGACCCAGTACTTC. As protein: CSVEGETQYF.

This chain joins TRBV4-1 and TRBJ2-7, with TRBD2 matching over 8 bases. The CDR3 loop spans 14 amino acids. Germline loops: CDR1 MGHRA, CDR2 YSYEKL. The junction had 5 bases not matched to a gene; V was cut back by 1 base and J by 6 bases. The CDR3 loop reads CASSQGGRSGEQYV. The CDR3 DNA sequence: TGCGCCAGCAGCCAAGGCGGGAGGTCTGGCGAGCAGTACGTC.

In its sample, this clonotype was seen a few times. This chain links TRBV7-2 with TRBJ1-3; no definite D call. With 4 bases removed from V and 2 bases from J, the gap between germline ends came to 6 bases. The CDR3 has 13 amino acids. CDR1 is SGHTA, CDR2 FQGNSA, per germline. The CDR3 DNA reads TGTGCCAGCAGCTACATTGCTGGAAACACCATATATTTT. This translates into CASSYIAGNTIYF.

This clonotype was detected a few times. Germline is not matched at one junction end, which may reflect a read error. The gene calls are TRBV24-1 and TRBJ1-5; D is uncertain. This CDR3 has 12 amino acids. Looked up from germline, CDR1 is KGHDR and CDR2 is SFDVKD. The CDR3 region is CATSDVNRPQHF. CDR3 DNA sequence: TGTGCCACCAGTGATGTTAATCGGCCCCAGCATTTT.

This clonotype was detected a few times. The V and J genes are TRBV7-9 and TRBJ2-7; 9 bases line up with TRBD1. J lost 2 bases, V lost 5 bases, and 7 bases had no gene match. This CDR3 has 15 residues. The V gene's germline CDR1 is SEHNR and CDR2 FQNEAQ (reference sequence). The chain's CDR3 is CASSPGQGEPYEQYV. CDR3 coding DNA: TGTGCCAGCAGCCCGGGACAGGGTGAACCCTACGAGCAGTACGTC.

This clonotype was observed a handful of times. The chain links TRBV7-9 to TRBJ1-1, with D hard to call. This CDR3 has 14 residues. Germline CDR1 reads SEHNR; CDR2 reads FQNEAQ (reference sequence). V was clipped by 3 bases and J by 4 bases, with 12 bases between them. CDR3 protein: CASSFPLSATEAFF. The CDR3 DNA follows: TGTGCCAGCAGCTTTCCCCTGTCGGCCACTGAAGCTTTCTTT.

This clonotype turned up a few times. This rearrangement joins TRBV4-1 to TRBJ2-1; 7 nucleotides agree with TRBD2. The trim removed 4 bases at V and 8 bases at J, leaving 11 bases unmatched. The V gene's germline CDR1 is MGHRA and CDR2 YSYEKL. CDR3 length: 15 amino acids. CDR3 DNA: TGCGCCAGCAGCCGGGCTGGGGGGGGGTCCCATGAGCAGTTCTTC. Its translation is CASSRAGGGSHEQFF.

V is TRBV7-2 and J is TRBJ2-7; the D is unclear. This CDR3 has 12 residues. V lost 2 bases, J lost 5 bases, and 7 bases lay in between. The germline gives CDR1 SGHTA, CDR2 FQGNSA. CDR3 DNA sequence: TGTGCCAGCAGCTTAATGGGGAACGAGCAGTACTTC. Protein product: CASSLMGNEQYF.

A word on this clonotype: Compared with germline, one end of the junction differs, possibly owing to a read error. The rearrangement joins TRBV7-9 to TRBJ2-3, with TRBD2 as a possible D gene (6 bases). The V gene's germline CDR1 is SEHNR and CDR2 FQNEAQ (reference sequence). This CDR3 spans 15 amino acids. The CDR3 nucleotides are TGTGCCAACAGCTTTTTAGCGGATCGCACAGATACGCAGTATTTT. Amino acid sequence: CANSFLADRTDTQYF. The full variable domain, rest sourced from reference TRBV7-9 and TRBJ2-3, is DTGVSQNPRHKITKRGQNVTFRCDPISEHNRLYWYRQTLGQGPEFLTYFQNEAQLEKSRLLSDRFSAERPKGSFSTLEIQRTEQGDSAMYLCANSFLADRTDTQYFGPGTRLTVL.

This clonotype occurred once. The chain has TRBV19 and TRBJ1-5; unclear D gene. V gave up 3 bases and J gave up 4 bases, with 10 bases separating them. This CDR3 region has 14 residues. CDR1 LNHDA and CDR2 SQIVND come from the germline V gene (reference sequence). The CDR3 region is CASSMVAPNQPQHF. The CDR3 DNA reads as TGTGCCAGTAGTATGGTGGCACCAAATCAGCCCCAGCATTTT.

The chain is built from TRBV20-1 and TRBJ2-1; D is unresolved. V lost 3 bases, J lost 1 base, and 10 bases lay in between. Germline V gives CDR1 DFQATT, CDR2 SNEGSKA (reference sequence). This CDR3 has 14 amino acids. This CDR3 is CSASLQLSYNEQFF. The CDR3 coding sequence is TGCAGTGCTAGCTTGCAGCTGTCCTACAATGAGCAGTTCTTC.

V usage is TRBV12-3 or TRBV12-4 and J usage is TRBJ2-7; the D gene is possibly TRBD2 (7 bases). The CDR3 totals 15 residues. V dropped 6 bases and J dropped 3 bases, with 18 bases sitting between them. The CDR3 DNA reads TGTGCCAGCAGCCACGCCGGGGGGCTTAACTACGAGCAGTACTTC. Translating it yields CASSHAGGLNYEQYF.